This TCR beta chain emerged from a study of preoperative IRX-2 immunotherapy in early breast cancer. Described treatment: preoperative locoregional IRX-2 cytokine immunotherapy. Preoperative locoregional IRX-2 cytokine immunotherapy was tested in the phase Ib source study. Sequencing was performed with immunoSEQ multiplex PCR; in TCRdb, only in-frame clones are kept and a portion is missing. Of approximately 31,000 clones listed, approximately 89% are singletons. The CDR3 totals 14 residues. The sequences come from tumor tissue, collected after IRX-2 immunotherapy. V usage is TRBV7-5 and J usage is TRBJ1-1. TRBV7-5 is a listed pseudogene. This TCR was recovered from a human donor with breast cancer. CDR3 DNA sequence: TGTGCCAGCAGCTTGGTTGCAGATAGCTTTGAAGCTTTCTTT. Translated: CASSLVADSFEAFF.